The rows below give T cell receptor beta chains drawn from one sample of a study of control samples from healthy donors and cancer patients. Here immunoSEQ multiplex PCR was the method, and the copy in TCRdb shows in-frame clones only, minus some. The table lists about 150,000 clones, approximately 94% of them singletons, with around 6.2% in the top ten. Sequenced: blood. The receptors stem from a man aged 35 to 55 in good health. Each CDR3 is given with its conserved first and last residue. Fields, in order: CDR3 length, V gene, clone size, CDR3 protein. Rows give clone size only sometimes, using once, few, many, or a class for an expanded clone.

length: 15
V: TRBV27
size: NA
CDR3: CASSLSFGLPYGYTF

length: 14
V: TRBV5-4
size: NA
CDR3: CASSLGTPGNTIYF

length: 15
V: TRBV6-5
size: NA
CDR3: CASSSLRQGYSPLHF

length: 13
V: TRBV30
size: NA
CDR3: CAWSMQSNQPQHF

length: 17
V: TRBV9
size: NA
CDR3: CASSVDPPGSMSDTQYF

length: 13
V: TRBV7-9
size: NA
CDR3: CAAPGSGYTEAFF

length: 13
V: TRBV7-2
size: NA
CDR3: CASSLIGYQPQHF

length: 15
V: TRBV7-2
size: NA
CDR3: CASSLGGAGRQPQHF

length: 14
V: TRBV7-9
size: NA
CDR3: CASRPRRTGDGYTF

length: 15
V: TRBV6-5
size: NA
CDR3: CASTGTGVFSEPQHF

length: 14
V: TRBV19
size: once
CDR3: CASSVGPHSTEAFF

length: 15
V: TRBV9
size: NA
CDR3: CASSVGTGIYSPLHF

length: 18
V: TRBV28
size: NA
CDR3: CASTDWGRGVHSGNTIYF

length: 14
V: TRBV24-1
size: NA
CDR3: CATSMGHGDQPQHF

length: 15
V: TRBV6-4
size: NA
CDR3: CASRAGANMNTEAFF

length: 15
V: TRBV5-1
size: few
CDR3: CASSSDGGAYNEQFF

length: 15
V: TRBV5-4
size: NA
CDR3: CASSTGAANTGELFF

length: 13
V: TRBV7-3
size: NA
CDR3: CASSHTPDATIYF

length: 17
V: TRBV7-6
size: NA
CDR3: CASSLGAAGDFGTEAFF

length: 13
V: TRBV7-9
size: NA
CDR3: CAPSEKGNQPQHF

length: 14
V: TRBV6-4
size: few
CDR3: CASSDGSGANVLTF

length: 15
V: TRBV2
size: NA
CDR3: CASSGQPTNTGELFF

length: 17
V: TRBV6-1
size: NA
CDR3: CASSEAIAGFSNQPQHF

length: 13
V: TRBV11-2
size: NA
CDR3: CASSRDFGEPQHF

length: 14
V: TRBV2
size: once
CDR3: CATHVGTDYTEAFF

length: 15
V: TRBV19
size: NA
CDR3: CASSRETGTSGELFF